This entry concerns a single TCR beta chain. These data belong to a study of blood T cell repertoires in COVID-19. Across the study: Samples taken during acute and convalescent COVID-19 were collected in the United States, Italy and Spain. The analysed material was cDNA or gDNA that came from T cells, B-cell-depleted T cells, or PBMCs.

Per the study methods: Cell counts per sample came from amplifying reference gene primers. Produced via immunoSEQ multiplex PCR; TCRdb's table is partial and in-frame only. V, J and clone size reflect that table, while D and trimming were determined from the DNA. The table includes around 300,000 clones, about 89% detected once. This receptor was identified in a man between 50 and 59 years old with acute or convalescent COVID-19. The sample consisted of peripheral blood.

CDR3: CASSFLGQGNTEAFF. The CDR3 DNA reads as TGCGCCAGCAGCTTCCTTGGACAGGGGAACACTGAAGCTTTCTTT. The chain couples TRBV5-1 to TRBJ1-1; 8 bases match TRBD1. Trimming cost V 2 bases and J 1 base; bases outside gene matches: 4. The CDR3 loop spans 15 amino acids. Germline V lookup: CDR1 SGHRS, CDR2 YFSETQ.